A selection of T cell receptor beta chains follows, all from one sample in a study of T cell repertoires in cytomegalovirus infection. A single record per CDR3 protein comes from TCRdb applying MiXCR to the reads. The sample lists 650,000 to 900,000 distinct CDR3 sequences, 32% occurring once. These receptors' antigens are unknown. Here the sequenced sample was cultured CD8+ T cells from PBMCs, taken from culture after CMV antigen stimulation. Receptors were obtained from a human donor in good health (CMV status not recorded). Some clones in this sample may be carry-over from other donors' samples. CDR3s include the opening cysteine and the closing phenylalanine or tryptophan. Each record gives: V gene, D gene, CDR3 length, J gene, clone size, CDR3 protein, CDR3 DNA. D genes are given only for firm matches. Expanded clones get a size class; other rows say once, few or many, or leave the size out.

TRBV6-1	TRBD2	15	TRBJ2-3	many	CASSAKRTSSDTQYF	TGTGCCAGCAGTGCGAAAAGGACTAGTTCAGATACGCAGTATTTT
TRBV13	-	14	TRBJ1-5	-	CASSLGLNNQPQHF	TGTGCCAGCAGCTTAGGACTGAACAATCAGCCCCAGCATTTT
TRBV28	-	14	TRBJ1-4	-	CASSFRGSGEKLFF	TGTGCCAGCAGTTTCCGGGGCTCGGGTGAAAAACTGTTTTTT
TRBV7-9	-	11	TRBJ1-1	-	CASREWTEAFF	TGTGCCAGCAGGGAGTGGACTGAAGCTTTCTTT
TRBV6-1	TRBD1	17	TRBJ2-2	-	CASSEIMGQGATGELFF	TGTGCCAGCAGTGAAATCATGGGACAGGGGGCCACCGGGGAGCTGTTTTTT
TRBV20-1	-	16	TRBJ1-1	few	CSARKGAAYMNTEAFF	TGCAGTGCTAGAAAAGGGGCAGCCTACATGAACACTGAAGCTTTCTTT
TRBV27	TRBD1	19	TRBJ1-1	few	CASSLDPLPGQGMDTEAFF	TGTGCCAGCAGTTTAGACCCCCTCCCGGGACAGGGAATGGACACTGAAGCTTTCTTT
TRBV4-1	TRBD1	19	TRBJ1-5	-	CASSLYTPGQGFSNQPQHF	TGCGCCAGCAGCCTCTATACTCCGGGACAGGGATTTAGCAATCAGCCCCAGCATTTT
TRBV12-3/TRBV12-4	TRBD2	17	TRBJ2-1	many	CASSSSWRGGIYNEQFF	TGTGCCAGCAGTTCCTCCTGGCGGGGGGGCATCTACAATGAGCAGTTCTTC
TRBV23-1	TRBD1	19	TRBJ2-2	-	CASSRHGQGGPKNTGELFF	TGCGCCAGCAGTCGCCACGGACAGGGGGGCCCTAAGAACACCGGGGAGCTGTTTTTT
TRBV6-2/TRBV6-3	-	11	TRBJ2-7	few	CASSYGVEQYF	TGTGCCAGCAGTTACGGTGTCGAGCAGTACTTC
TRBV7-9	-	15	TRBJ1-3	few	CASSQEGVAGNTIYF	TGTGCCAGCAGCCAGGAGGGTGTAGCTGGAAACACCATATATTTT
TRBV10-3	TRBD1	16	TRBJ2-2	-	CAISESRTGPTGELFF	TGTGCCATCAGTGAGTCCAGGACAGGGCCCACCGGGGAGCTGTTTTTT
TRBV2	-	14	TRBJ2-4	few	CASSDPREKNIQYF	TGTGCCAGCAGTGACCCCAGGGAAAAAAACATTCAGTACTTC
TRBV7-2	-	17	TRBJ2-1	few	CASSVLPFPSSYNEQFF	TGTGCCAGCAGCGTCCTTCCGTTCCCGAGCTCCTACAATGAGCAGTTCTTC
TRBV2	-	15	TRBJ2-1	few	CASRARGGVYNEQFF	TGTGCCAGCAGGGCCCGGGGCGGGGTATACAATGAGCAGTTCTTC
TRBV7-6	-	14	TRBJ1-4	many	CASSLKATNEKLFF	TGTGCCAGCAGCTTAAAAGCAACTAATGAAAAACTGTTTTTT
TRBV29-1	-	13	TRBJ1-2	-	CSVPMTSNYGYTF	TGCAGCGTGCCGATGACTTCTAACTATGGCTACACCTTC
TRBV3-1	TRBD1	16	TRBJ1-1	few	CASSQDPLTGDTEAFF	TGTGCCAGCAGCCAAGACCCCTTGACAGGGGACACTGAAGCTTTCTTT
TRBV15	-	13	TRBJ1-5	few	CATSDSFNQPQHF	TGTGCCACCAGCGACAGCTTCAATCAGCCCCAGCATTTT
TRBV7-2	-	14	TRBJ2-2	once	CASSASPATGELFF	TGTGCCAGCAGCGCTAGTCCCGCCACCGGGGAGCTGTTTTTT
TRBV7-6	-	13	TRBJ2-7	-	CASSSEAEYEQYF	TGTGCCAGCAGCTCCGAGGCGGAGTACGAGCAGTACTTC
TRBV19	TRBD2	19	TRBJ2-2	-	CASSPYPLAGGPGTGELFF	TGTGCTTCCTCACCTTACCCTCTAGCGGGGGGGCCGGGTACCGGGGAGCTGTTTTTT
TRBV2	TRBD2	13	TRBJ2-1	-	CASSPGSGGLQFF	TGTGCCAGCAGCCCGGGGAGCGGGGGGCTTCAGTTCTTC
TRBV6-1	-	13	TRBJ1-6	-	CASSHGGSSPLHF	TGTGCCAGCAGCCACGGGGGCAGTTCACCCCTCCACTTT
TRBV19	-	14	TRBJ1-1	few	CASSIFPGGTEAFF	TGTGCCAGTAGTATCTTCCCGGGAGGCACTGAAGCTTTCTTT
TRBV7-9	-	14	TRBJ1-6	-	CASSRPGEDSPLHF	TGTGCCAGCAGCCGACCGGGGGAGGATTCACCCCTCCACTTT
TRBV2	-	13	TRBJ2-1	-	CAPYTGGHNEQFF	TGTGCCCCTTATACTGGAGGACACAATGAGCAGTTCTTC
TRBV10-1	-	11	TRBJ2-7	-	CANTRRDEQYF	TGCGCCAACACCAGAAGGGACGAGCAGTACTTC
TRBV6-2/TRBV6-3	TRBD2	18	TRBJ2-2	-	CASSRRGLAGENTGELFF	TGTGCCAGCAGTAGACGCGGACTAGCGGGAGAGAACACCGGGGAGCTGTTTTTT
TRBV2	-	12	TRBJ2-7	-	CASKGDPGEQYF	TGTGCCAGCAAGGGCGATCCGGGCGAGCAGTACTTC
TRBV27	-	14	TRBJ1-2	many	CASSLLGRNDGYTF	TGTGCCAGCAGTTTATTAGGCAGGAATGATGGCTACACCTTC
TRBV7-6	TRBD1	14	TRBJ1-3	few	CASRSGGLGNTIYF	TGTGCCAGCAGATCAGGGGGCCTGGGAAACACCATATATTTT
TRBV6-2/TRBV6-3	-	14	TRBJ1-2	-	CASSYPTGRYGYTF	TGTGCCAGCAGTTACCCGACAGGCCGCTATGGCTACACCTTC
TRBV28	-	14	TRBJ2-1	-	CASSFTTDNNEQFF	TGTGCCAGCAGTTTCACGACAGACAACAATGAGCAGTTCTTC
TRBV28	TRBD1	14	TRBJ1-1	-	CASSFSSGGTEAFF	TGTGCCAGCAGTTTTTCTTCAGGGGGCACTGAAGCTTTCTTT
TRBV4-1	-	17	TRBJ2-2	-	CASSQVGAPAGTGELFF	TGCGCCAGCAGCCAAGTAGGCGCTCCCGCAGGCACCGGGGAGCTGTTTTTT
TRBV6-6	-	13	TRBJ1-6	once	CASIDNGGSPLHF	TGTGCCAGCATCGACAACGGGGGGTCACCCCTCCACTTT
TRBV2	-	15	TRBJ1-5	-	CASTGEDKSNQPQHF	TGTGCCAGCACGGGAGAGGACAAAAGCAATCAGCCCCAGCATTTT
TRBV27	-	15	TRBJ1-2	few	CASLGPDGRKYGYTF	TGTGCCAGCCTAGGACCGGACGGCCGGAAGTATGGCTACACCTTC
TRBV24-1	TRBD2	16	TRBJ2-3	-	CATSDPSGGITDTQYF	TGTGCCACCAGTGATCCAAGCGGGGGAATCACAGATACGCAGTATTTT
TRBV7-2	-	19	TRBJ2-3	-	CASSLALSLGATNTDTQYF	TGTGCCAGCAGCTTAGCCCTTTCTCTGGGGGCGACCAACACAGATACGCAGTATTTT
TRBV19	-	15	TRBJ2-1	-	CASSIDGLLENEQFF	TGTGCCAGTAGTATAGATGGGCTACTAGAGAATGAGCAGTTCTTC
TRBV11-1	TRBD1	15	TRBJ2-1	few	CASSLTDRVRVEQFF	TGTGCCAGCAGCTTAACCGACAGGGTGAGGGTTGAGCAGTTCTTC
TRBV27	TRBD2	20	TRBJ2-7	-	CASSLSSGLAGGQLAYEQYF	TGTGCCAGCAGTTTATCCTCCGGACTAGCGGGGGGGCAACTTGCCTACGAGCAGTACTTC
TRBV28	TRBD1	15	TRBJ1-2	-	CASSWWGQGNYGYTF	TGTGCCAGCAGTTGGTGGGGACAGGGTAACTATGGCTACACCTTC